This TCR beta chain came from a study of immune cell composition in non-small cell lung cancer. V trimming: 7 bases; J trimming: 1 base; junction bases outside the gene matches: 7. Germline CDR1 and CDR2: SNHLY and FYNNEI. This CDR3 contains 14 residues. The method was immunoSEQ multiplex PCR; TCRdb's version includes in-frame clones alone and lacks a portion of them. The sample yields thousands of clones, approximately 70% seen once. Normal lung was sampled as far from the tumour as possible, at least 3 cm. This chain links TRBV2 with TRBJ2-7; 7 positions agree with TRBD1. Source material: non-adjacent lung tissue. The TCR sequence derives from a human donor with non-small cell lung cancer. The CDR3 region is CASNGQGVSYEQYF. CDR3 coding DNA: TGTGCCAGCAATGGGCAGGGGGTATCCTACGAGCAGTACTTC.